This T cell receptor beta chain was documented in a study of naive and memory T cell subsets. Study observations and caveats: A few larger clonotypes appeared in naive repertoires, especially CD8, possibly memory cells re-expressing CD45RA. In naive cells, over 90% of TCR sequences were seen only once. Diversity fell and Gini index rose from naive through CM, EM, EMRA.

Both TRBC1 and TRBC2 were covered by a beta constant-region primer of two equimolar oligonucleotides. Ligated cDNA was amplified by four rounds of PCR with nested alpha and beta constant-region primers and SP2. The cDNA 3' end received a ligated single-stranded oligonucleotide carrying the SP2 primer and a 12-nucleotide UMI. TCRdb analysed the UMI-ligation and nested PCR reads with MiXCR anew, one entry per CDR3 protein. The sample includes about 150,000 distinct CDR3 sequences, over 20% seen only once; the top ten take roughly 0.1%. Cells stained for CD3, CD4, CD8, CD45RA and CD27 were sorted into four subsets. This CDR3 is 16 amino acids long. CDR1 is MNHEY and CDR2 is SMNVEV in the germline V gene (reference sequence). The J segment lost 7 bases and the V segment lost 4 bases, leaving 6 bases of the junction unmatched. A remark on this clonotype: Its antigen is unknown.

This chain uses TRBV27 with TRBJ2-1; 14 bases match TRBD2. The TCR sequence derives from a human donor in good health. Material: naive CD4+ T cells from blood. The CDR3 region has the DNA TGTGCCAGCAGTTCAGCCGGGACTAGCGGGAGAAATGAGCAGTTCTTC. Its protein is CASSSAGTSGRNEQFF.